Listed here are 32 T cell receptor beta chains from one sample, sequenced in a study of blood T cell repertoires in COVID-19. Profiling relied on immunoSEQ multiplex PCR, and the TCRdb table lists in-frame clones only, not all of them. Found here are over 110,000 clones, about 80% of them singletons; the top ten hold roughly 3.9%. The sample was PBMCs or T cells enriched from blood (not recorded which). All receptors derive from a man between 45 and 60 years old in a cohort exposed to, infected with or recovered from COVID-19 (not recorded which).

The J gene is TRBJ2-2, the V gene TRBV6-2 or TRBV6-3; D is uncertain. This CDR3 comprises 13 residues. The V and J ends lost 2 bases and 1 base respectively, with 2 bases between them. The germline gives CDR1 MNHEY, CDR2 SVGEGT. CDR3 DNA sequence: TGTGCCAGCAGTTACCAGAACACCGGGGAGCTGTTTTTT. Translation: CASSYQNTGELFF.

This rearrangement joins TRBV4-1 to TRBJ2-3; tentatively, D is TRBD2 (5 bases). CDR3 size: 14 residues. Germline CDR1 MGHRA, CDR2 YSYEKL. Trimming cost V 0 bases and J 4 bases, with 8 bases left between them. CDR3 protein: CASSQELGPDTQYF. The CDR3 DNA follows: TGCGCCAGCAGCCAAGAACTAGGCCCAGATACGCAGTATTTT.

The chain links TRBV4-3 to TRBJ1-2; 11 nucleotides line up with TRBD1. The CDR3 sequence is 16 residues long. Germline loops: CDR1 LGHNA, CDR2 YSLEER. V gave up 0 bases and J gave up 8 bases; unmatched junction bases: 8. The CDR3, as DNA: TGCGCCAGCAGCCAAGAAACTGCCGGGACAGGGGGAGGCTACACCTTC. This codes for CASSQETAGTGGGYTF.

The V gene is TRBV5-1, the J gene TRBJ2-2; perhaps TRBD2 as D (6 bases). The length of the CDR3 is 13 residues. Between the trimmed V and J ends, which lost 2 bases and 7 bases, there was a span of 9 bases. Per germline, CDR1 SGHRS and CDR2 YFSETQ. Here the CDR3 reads CASSFGGDGELFF. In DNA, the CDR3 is TGCGCCAGCAGCTTCGGGGGAGACGGGGAGCTGTTTTTT. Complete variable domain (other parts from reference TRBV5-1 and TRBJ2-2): KAGVTQTPRYLIKTRGQQVTLSCSPISGHRSVSWYQQTPGQGLQFLFEYFSETQRNKGNFPGRFSGRQFSNSRSEMNVSTLELGDSALYLCASSFGGDGELFFGEGSRLTVL.

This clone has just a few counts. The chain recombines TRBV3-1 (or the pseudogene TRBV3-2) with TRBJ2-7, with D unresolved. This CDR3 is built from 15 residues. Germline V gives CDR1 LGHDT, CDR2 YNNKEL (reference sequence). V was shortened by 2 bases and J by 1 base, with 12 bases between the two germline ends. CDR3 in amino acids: CASSQWLVGSYEQYF. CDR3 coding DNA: TGTGCCAGCAGCCAATGGCTAGTTGGATCCTACGAGCAGTACTTC.

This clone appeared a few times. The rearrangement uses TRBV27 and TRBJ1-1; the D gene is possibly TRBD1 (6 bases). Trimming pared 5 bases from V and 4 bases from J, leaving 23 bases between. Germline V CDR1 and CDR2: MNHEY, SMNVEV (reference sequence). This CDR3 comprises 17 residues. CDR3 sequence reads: CASSPQTGMIDFTEAFF. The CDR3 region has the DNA TGTGCCAGCAGTCCCCAAACAGGGATGATCGATTTCACTGAAGCTTTCTTT.

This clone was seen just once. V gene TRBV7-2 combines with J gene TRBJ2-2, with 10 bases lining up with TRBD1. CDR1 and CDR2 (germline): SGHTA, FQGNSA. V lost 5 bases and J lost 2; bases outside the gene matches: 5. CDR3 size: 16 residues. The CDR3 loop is CASSRRQGANTGELFF. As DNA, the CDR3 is TGTGCCAGCAGCCGCAGACAGGGGGCTAACACCGGGGAGCTGTTTTTT.

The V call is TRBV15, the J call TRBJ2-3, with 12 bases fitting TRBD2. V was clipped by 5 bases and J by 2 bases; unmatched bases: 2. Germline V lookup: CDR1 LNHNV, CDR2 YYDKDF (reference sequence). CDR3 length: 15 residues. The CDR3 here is CATSGLAGPTDTQYF. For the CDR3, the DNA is TGTGCCACCAGCGGACTAGCGGGACCCACAGATACGCAGTATTTT.

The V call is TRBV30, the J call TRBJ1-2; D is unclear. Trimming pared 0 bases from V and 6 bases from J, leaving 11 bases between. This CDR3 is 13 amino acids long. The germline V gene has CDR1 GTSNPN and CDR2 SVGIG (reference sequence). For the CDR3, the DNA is TGTGCCTGGAGTGTACAAACCACCGATGGCTACACCTTC. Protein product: CAWSVQTTDGYTF.

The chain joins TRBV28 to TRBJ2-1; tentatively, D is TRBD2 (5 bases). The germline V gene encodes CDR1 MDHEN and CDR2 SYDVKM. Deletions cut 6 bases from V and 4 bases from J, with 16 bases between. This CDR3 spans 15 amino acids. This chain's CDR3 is CASSGPDLTYNEQFF. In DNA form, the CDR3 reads TGTGCCAGCAGCGGACCGGACTTAACATACAATGAGCAGTTCTTC.

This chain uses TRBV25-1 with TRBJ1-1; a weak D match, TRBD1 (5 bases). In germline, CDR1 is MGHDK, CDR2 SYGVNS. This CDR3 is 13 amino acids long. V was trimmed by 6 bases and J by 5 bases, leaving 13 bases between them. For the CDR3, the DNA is TGTGCCAGCAGGAGGGGCGCGGGAACTGAAGCTTTCTTT. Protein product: CASRRGAGTEAFF.

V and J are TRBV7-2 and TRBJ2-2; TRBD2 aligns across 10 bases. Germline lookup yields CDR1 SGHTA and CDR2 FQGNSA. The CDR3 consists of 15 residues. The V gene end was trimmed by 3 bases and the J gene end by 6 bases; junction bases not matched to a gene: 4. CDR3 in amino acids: CASSFFLAGAGELFF. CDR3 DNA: TGTGCCAGCAGCTTTTTCCTAGCGGGGGCCGGGGAGCTGTTTTTT.

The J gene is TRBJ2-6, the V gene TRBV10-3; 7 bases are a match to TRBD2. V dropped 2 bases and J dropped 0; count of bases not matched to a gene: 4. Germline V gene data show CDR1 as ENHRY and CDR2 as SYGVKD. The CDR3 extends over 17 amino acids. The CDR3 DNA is TGTGCCATCAGTGAGGCTAGCGGACGCTCTGGGGCCAACGTCCTGACTTTC. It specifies CAISEASGRSGANVLTF.

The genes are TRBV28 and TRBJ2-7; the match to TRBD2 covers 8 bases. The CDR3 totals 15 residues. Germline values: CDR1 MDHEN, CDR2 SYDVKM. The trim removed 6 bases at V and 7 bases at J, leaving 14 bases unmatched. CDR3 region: CASSGWTGGPREQYF. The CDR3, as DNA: TGTGCCAGCAGCGGATGGACGGGAGGGCCTCGAGAGCAGTACTTC.

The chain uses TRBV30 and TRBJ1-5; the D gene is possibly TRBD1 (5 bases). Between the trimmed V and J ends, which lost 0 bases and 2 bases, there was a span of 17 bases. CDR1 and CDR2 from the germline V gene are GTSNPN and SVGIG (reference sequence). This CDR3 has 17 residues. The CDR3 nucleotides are TGTGCCTGGAGTGTTGGACGGGCGGGGCTGCGCAATCAGCCCCAGCATTTT. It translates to CAWSVGRAGLRNQPQHF.

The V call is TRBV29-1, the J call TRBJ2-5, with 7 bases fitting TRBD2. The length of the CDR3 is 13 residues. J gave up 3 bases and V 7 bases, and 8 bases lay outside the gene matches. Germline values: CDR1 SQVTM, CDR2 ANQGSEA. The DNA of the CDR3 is TGCAGCGCCGACCGGCGGGAGAAAGAGACCCAGTACTTC. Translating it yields CSADRREKETQYF.

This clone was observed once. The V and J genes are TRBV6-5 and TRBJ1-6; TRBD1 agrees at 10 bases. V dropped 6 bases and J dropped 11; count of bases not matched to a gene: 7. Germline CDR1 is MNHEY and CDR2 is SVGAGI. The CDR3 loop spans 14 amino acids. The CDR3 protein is CASRPGTGVAPLHF. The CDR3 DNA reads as TGTGCCAGCAGGCCCGGGACAGGGGTAGCACCCCTCCACTTT.

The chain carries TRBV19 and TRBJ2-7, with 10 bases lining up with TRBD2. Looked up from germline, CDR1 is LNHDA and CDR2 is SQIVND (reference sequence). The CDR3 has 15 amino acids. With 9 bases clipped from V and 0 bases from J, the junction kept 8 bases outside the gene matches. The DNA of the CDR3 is TGTGCCAGCGGGCTAGCGGGAGACCCCTCCTACGAGCAGTACTTC. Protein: CASGLAGDPSYEQYF.

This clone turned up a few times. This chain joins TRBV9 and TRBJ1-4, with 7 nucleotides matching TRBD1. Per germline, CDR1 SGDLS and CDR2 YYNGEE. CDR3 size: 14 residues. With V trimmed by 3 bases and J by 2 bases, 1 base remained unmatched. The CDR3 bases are TGTGCCAGCAGCGCGACAGGGACTAATGAAAAACTGTTTTTT. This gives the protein CASSATGTNEKLFF. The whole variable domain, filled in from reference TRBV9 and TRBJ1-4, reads DSGVTQTPKHLITATGQRVTLRCSPRSGDLSVYWYQQSLDQGLQFLIQYYNGEERAKGNILERFSAQQFPDLHSELNLSSLELGDSALYFCASSATGTNEKLFFGSGTQLSVL.

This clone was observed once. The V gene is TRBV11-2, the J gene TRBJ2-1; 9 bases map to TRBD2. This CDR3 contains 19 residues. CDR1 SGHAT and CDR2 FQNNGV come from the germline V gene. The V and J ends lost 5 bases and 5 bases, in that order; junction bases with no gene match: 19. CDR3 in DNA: TGTGCCAGCAGCGGGAGGGAGAAGGGGAAGGTAGCGGGAGACAATGAGCAGTTCTTC. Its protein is CASSGREKGKVAGDNEQFF.

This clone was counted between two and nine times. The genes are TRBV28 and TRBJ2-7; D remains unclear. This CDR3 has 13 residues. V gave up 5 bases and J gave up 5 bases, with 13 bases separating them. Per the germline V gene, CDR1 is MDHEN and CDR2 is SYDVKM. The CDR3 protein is CASSLVVQNEQYF. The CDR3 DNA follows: TGTGCCAGCAGTCTCGTCGTTCAGAACGAGCAGTACTTC.

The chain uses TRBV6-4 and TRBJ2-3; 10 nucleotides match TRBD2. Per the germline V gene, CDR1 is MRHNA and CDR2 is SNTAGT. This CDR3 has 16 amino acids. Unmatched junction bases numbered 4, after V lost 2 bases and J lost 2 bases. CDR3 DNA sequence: TGTGCCAGCAGTGACCAAGCGGGGGGGAACACAGATACGCAGTATTTT. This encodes CASSDQAGGNTDTQYF.

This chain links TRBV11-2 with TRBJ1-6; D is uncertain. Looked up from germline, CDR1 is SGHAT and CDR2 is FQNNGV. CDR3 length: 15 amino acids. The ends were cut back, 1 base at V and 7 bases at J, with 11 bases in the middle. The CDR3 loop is CASSLGGGKNSPLHF. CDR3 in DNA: TGTGCCAGCAGCTTAGGAGGAGGGAAGAATTCACCCCTCCACTTT. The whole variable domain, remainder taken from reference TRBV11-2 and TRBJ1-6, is EAGVAQSPRYKIIEKRQSVAFWCNPISGHATLYWYQQILGQGPKLLIQFQNNGVVDDSQLPKDRFSAERLKGVDSTLKIQPAKLEDSAVYLCASSLGGGKNSPLHFGNGTRLTVT.

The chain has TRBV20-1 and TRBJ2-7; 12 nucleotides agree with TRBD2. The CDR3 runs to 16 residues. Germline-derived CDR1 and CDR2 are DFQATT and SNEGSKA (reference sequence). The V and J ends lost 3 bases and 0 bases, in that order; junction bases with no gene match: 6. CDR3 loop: CSASLTTSGSSYEQYF. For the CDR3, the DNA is TGCAGTGCTAGTCTGACGACTAGCGGGAGCTCCTACGAGCAGTACTTC.

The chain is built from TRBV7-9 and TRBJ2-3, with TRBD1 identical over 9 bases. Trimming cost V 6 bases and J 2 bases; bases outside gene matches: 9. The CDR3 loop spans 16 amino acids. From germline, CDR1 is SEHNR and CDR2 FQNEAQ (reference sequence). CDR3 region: CASSNRDRDPTDTQYF. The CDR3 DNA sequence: TGTGCCAGCAGTAACCGGGACAGGGATCCCACAGATACGCAGTATTTT.

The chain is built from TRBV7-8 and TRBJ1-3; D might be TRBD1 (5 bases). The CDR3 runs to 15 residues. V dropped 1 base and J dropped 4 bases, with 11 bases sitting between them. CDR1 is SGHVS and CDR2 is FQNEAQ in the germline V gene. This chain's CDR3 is CASSLDGARGNTIYF. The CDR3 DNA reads TGTGCCAGCAGCTTAGATGGGGCGCGAGGAAACACCATATATTTT.

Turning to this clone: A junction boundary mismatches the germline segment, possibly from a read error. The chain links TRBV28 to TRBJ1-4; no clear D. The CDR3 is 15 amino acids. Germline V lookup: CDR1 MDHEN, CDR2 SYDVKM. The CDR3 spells CASILALATNEKLFF. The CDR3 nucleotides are TGTGCCAGCATTTTAGCGTTGGCAACTAATGAAAAACTGTTTTTT.

CDR3 coding DNA: TGTGCCAGCAGTGAATATCGAGGGGGCTACACCTTC. It yields the protein CASSEYRGGYTF. This chain connects TRBV25-1 to TRBJ1-2, with unresolved D. This CDR3 is built from 12 residues. Looked up from germline, CDR1 is MGHDK and CDR2 is SYGVNS. Between the trimmed V and J ends, which lost 0 bases and 8 bases, there was a span of 7 bases.

The CDR3 DNA reads as TGTGCCAGCGGGACTTCCTACTCCTACAATGAGCAGTTCTTC. Translating it yields CASGTSYSYNEQFF. The chain carries TRBV6-5 and TRBJ2-1, with a weak D call TRBD2 (6 bases). Trimming stripped 8 bases from V and 0 bases from J, with 11 bases between. This CDR3 spans 14 amino acids. Germline V gene sequence: CDR1 MNHEY, CDR2 SVGAGI.

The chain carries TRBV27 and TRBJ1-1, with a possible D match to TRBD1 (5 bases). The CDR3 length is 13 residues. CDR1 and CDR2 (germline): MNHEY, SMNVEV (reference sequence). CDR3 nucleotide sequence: TGTGCGTCGCAGGGTCGATGGAACACTGAAGCTTTCTTT. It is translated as CASQGRWNTEAFF.

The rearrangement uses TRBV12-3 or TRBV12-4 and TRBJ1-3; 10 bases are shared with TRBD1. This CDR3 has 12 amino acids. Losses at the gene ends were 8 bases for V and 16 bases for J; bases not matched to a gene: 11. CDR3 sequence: CASGPAGGQGYF. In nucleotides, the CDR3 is TGTGCCAGCGGCCCTGCGGGGGGACAGGGGTATTTT.

The CDR3 spells CASSPRTGAAFF. CDR3 nucleotides: TGTGCCAGCTCACCGCGGACAGGGGCGGCTTTCTTT. The genes are TRBV18 and TRBJ1-1, with TRBD1 matching 9 bases. Trimming removed 3 bases from V and 11 bases from J; junction bases left unmatched: 4. The CDR3 has 12 residues. From germline, CDR1 is KGHSH and CDR2 LQKENI.